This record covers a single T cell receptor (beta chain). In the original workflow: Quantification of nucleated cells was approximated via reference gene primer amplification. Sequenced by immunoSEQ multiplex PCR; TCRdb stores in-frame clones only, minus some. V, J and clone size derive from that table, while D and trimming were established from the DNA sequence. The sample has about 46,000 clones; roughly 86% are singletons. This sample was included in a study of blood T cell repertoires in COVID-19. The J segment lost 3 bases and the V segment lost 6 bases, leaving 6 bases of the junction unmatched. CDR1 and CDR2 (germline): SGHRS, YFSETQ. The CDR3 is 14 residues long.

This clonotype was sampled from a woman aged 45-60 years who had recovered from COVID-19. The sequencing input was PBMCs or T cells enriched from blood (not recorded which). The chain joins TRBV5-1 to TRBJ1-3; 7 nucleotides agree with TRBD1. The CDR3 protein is CASTSGTVGNTIYF. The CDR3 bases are TGCGCCAGCACCTCCGGGACAGTTGGAAACACCATATATTTT.